What follows is one T cell receptor (beta chain) and its context. Use of 60 Vbeta and 13 Jbeta primers characterized the PCR. The data were produced by immunoSEQ multiplex PCR, yet TCRdb's version contains in-frame clones alone and is incomplete. Found here are 200,000 to 250,000 clones, under 80% of them singletons; the top ten hold roughly 1.9%. This record comes from a study of cytomegalovirus exposure and HLA in healthy donors. CDR1 and CDR2 (germline): SGHRS, YFSETQ. Trimming pared 2 bases from V and 3 bases from J, leaving 2 bases between. This CDR3 region has 11 residues. The rearrangement joins TRBV5-1 to TRBJ2-5, with no clear D. This clonotype was sampled from a woman in her twenties or thirties in good health and CMV-seronegative. Source material: PBMCs. The CDR3 spells CASSFEETQYF. CDR3 in DNA: TGCGCCAGCAGCTTCGAAGAGACCCAGTACTTC.